This T cell receptor (beta chain) was obtained from a study of shared clonotypes between healthy human individuals. A CD45RA-negative memory subset and a CD45RA+ naive subset were separated from the CD4+ cells. Notes on this clone: Its antigen is still unknown.

A deep-level run was used for the assay. Libraries were prepared by immunoSEQ multiplex PCR; TCRdb keeps only in-frame clonotypes and omits some of them. The top ten clones hold 0.06% of a sample with some 500,000 clones, about 96% of them seen once. Findings and limits, study-wide: The diversity represented, both genetic and in exposure history, was limited by few donors.

The sequence was collected from a woman aged 30 to 39 in good health. The specimen sequenced was naive CD4+ T cells sorted from blood. Indicated subset: CD45RA+ positively selected.

CDR3 coding DNA: TGCGCCAGCAGCCCCGGGGGGGTAGCCTACGAGCAGTACTTC. It yields the protein CASSPGGVAYEQYF. The gene calls are TRBV5-1 and TRBJ2-7, with 8 bases aligning to TRBD2. Trimming at V came to 4 bases and at J to 2 bases, leaving 5 bases not matched to a gene. Germline assignment: CDR1 SGHRS and CDR2 YFSETQ. The CDR3 has 14 amino acids.